This T cell receptor beta chain emerged from a study of beta chain features in type 1 diabetes. With respect to this clone: The antigen remains undetermined.

The investigators reverse transcribed all of the isolated RNA, so they sequenced expressed TCRB transcripts. Measured with immunoSEQ multiplex PCR; TCRdb has only the in-frame clones, and not every one. Seen here are about 260,000 clones, around 21% observed once, and the top ten hold 0.028%. The CDR3 has 12 amino acids. CDR1 is MDHEN and CDR2 is SYDVKM in the germline V gene. V was clipped by 10 bases and J by 11 bases, with 19 bases between them. Whole-study results and caveats: Moderate but significant shortening of TCRB CDR3s was recorded in all four CD4+ subsets from Type 1 diabetes patients.

The TCR originated in a middle-aged woman with type 1 diabetes. The rearrangement joins TRBV28 to TRBJ2-3, with D maybe TRBD2 (6 bases). The specimen sequenced was naive CD4+ T cells from blood. This chain's CDR3 is CATGKAGTGQYF. CDR3 nucleotides: TGTGCCACCGGGAAGGCCGGGACTGGGCAGTATTTT.